This T cell receptor beta chain emerged from a study of blood T cell repertoires in COVID-19. Methods used by the authors: Amplification from reference gene primers served as the basis for estimated nucleated cell counts. TCRdb keeps only in-frame clones here, not all; method: immunoSEQ multiplex PCR. From that table come the V and J calls and clone size; the DNA was used to work out D and trimming. The sample lists 150,000 to 200,000 clones; about 86% were seen once. The CDR3 contains 16 residues. Germline CDR1 SGDLS, CDR2 YYNGEE. Trimming took off 4 bases at V and 0 bases at J, with 14 bases between the two ends.

Input material: peripheral blood. The chain has TRBV9 and TRBJ1-3; a possible D gene is TRBD1 (5 bases). The receptor comes from a woman younger than 30 who had recovered from COVID-19. DNA for the CDR3: TGTGCCAGCAGCATAAATCAGGGTAGCTCTGGAAACACCATATATTTT. This translates into CASSINQGSSGNTIYF.